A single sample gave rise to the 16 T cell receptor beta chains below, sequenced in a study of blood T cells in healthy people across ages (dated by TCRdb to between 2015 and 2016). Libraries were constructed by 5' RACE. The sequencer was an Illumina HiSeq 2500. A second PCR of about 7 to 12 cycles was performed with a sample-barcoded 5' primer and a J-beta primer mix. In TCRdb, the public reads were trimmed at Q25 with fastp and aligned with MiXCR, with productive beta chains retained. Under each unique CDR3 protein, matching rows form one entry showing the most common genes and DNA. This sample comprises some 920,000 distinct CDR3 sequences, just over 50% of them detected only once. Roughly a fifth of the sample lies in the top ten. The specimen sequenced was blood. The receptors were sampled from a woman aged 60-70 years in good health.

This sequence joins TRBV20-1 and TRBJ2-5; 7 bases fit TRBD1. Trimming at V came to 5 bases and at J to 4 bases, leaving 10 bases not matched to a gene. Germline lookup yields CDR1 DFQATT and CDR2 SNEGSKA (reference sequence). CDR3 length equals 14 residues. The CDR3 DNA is TGCAGTGCTCGGCCAAACAGGGGAACAGAGACCCAGTACTTC. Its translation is CSARPNRGTETQYF.

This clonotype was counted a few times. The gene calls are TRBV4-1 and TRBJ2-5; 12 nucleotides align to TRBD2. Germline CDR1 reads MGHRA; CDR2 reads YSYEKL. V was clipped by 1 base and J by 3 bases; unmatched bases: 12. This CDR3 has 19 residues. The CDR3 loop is CASSQGWTSGKLGEETQYF. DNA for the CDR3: TGCGCCAGCAGCCAAGGCTGGACTAGCGGGAAATTAGGCGAAGAGACCCAGTACTTC.

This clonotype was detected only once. The CDR3 reads CASTKQGGTDTQYF. In nucleotides, the CDR3 is TGCGCCAGCACGAAGCAGGGTGGCACAGATACGCAGTATTTT. The chain couples TRBV5-1 to TRBJ2-3; D might be TRBD1 (5 bases). The CDR3 runs 14 residues. Germline lookup yields CDR1 SGHRS and CDR2 YFSETQ. V dropped 6 bases and J dropped 1 base, with 12 bases sitting between them.

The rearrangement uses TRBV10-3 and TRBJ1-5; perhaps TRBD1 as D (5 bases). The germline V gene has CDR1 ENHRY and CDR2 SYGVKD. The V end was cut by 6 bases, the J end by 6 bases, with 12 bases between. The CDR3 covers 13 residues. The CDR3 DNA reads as TGTGCCATCAGCGACGCAGGGTTTCAGCCCCAGCATTTT. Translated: CAISDAGFQPQHF.

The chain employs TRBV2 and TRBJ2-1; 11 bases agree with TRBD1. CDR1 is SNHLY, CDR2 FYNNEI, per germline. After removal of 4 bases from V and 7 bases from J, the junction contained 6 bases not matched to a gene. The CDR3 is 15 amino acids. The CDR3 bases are TGTGCCAGCAGTGCAGGGACAGGGGGGATAAATGAGCAGTTCTTC. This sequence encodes CASSAGTGGINEQFF.

DNA for the CDR3: TGTGCCAGCAGCTTACAACAGGGACGCGGCAATGAGCAGTTCTTC. Translation: CASSLQQGRGNEQFF. This chain connects TRBV11-2 to TRBJ2-1, with a tentative D call TRBD1 (6 bases). Trimming removed 2 bases at V and 6 bases at J, with 14 bases between. Germline values: CDR1 SGHAT, CDR2 FQNNGV. The CDR3 is 15 amino acids.

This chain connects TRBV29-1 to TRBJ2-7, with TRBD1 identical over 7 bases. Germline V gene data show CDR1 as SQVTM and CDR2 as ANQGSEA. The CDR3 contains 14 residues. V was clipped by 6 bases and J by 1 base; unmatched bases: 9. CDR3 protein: CSVARRQGSYEQYF. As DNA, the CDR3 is TGCAGCGTCGCCCGGAGACAGGGATCCTACGAGCAGTACTTC.

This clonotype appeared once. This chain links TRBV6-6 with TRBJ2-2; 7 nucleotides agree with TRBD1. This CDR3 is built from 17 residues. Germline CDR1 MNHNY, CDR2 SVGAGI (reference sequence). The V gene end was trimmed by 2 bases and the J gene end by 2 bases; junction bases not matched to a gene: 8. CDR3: CASSYMGRQGNTGELFF. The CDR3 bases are TGTGCCAGCAGTTACATGGGGCGACAGGGTAACACCGGGGAGCTGTTTTTT.

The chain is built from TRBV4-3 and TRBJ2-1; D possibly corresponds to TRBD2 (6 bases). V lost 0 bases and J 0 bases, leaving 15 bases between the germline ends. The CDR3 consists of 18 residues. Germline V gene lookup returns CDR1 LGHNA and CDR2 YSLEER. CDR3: CASSQDPSDGSSYNEQFF. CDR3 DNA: TGCGCCAGCAGCCAAGATCCCTCTGACGGGAGCTCCTACAATGAGCAGTTCTTC.

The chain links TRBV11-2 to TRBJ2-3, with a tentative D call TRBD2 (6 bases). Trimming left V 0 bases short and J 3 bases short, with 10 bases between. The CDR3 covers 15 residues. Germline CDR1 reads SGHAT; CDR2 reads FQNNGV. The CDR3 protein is CASSLDAGWTDTQYF. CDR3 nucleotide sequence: TGTGCCAGCAGCTTAGATGCGGGGTGGACAGATACGCAGTATTTT.

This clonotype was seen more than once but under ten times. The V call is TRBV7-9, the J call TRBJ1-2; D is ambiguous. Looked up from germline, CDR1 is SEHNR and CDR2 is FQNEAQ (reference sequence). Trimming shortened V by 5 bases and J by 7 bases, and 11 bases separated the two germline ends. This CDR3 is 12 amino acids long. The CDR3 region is CASSRLAGGYTF. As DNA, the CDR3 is TGTGCCAGCAGCCGTCTAGCGGGTGGCTACACCTTC.

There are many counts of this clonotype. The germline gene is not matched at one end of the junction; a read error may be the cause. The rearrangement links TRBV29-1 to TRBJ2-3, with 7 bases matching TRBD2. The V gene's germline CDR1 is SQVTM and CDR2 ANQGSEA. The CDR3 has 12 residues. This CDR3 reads CSVEGLGLTQYF. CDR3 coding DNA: TGCAGCGTCGAAGGACTAGGGCTGACGCAGTATTTT.

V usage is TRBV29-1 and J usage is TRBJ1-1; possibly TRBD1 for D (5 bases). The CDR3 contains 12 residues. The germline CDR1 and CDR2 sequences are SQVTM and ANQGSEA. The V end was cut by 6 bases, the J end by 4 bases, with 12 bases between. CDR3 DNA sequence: TGCAGCGTGGGGACGGACGGCACTGAAGCTTTCTTT. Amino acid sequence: CSVGTDGTEAFF.

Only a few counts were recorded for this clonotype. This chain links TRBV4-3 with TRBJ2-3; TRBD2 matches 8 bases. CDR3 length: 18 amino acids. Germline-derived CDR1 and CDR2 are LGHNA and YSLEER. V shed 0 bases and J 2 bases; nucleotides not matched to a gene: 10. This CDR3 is CASSQDPYPSGPTDTQYF. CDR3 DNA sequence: TGCGCCAGCAGCCAAGATCCCTATCCTAGCGGGCCCACAGATACGCAGTATTTT.

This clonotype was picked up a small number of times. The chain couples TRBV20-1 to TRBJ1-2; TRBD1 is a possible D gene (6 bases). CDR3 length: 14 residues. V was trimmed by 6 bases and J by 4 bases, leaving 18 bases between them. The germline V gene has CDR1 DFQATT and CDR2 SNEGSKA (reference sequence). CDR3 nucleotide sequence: TGCAGTGCCCGATCAGGGGCTAGTAGCTATGGCTACACCTTC. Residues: CSARSGASSYGYTF.

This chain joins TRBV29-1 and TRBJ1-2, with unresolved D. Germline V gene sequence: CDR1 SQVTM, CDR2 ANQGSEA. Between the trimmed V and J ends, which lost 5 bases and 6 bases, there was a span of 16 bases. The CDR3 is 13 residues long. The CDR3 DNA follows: TGCAGCGTTTCCCAGAACTTACTCGATGGCTACACCTTC. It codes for CSVSQNLLDGYTF.